The 19 T cell receptor beta chains below all came from one sample that was sequenced in a study of T cell responses to AZD1222 COVID-19 vaccine. Measured with immunoSEQ multiplex PCR; TCRdb has only the in-frame clones, and not every one. The data contain about 260,000 clones, over 85% of them singletons. Sequencing used peripheral blood, obtained on day 0 of AZD1222 vaccination. These receptors were collected from an adult in good health.

The rearrangement links TRBV2 to TRBJ2-7, with 7 nucleotides matching TRBD1. V lost 6 bases to trimming and J lost 9 bases; unmatched junction nucleotides: 11. Germline-derived CDR1 and CDR2 are SNHLY and FYNNEI. The CDR3 loop spans 13 amino acids. CDR3 sequence: CASREETGLGQYF. The CDR3, as DNA: TGTGCCAGCAGGGAGGAGACAGGGCTCGGGCAGTACTTC.

J is TRBJ2-7 and V is TRBV6-2 or TRBV6-3; no clear D gene. This CDR3 has 13 residues. With 3 bases removed from V and 2 bases from J, the gap between germline ends came to 8 bases. CDR1 MNHEY and CDR2 SVGEGT come from the germline V gene. DNA of the CDR3: TGTGCCAGCAGTTATTACGGTACCTACGAGCAGTACTTC. It codes for CASSYYGTYEQYF.

This chain links TRBV6-2 or TRBV6-3 with TRBJ1-3; the D is unclear. The ends were cut back, 6 bases at V and 1 base at J, with 10 bases in the middle. The CDR3 is 14 residues long. Germline V CDR1 and CDR2: MNHEY, SVGEGT. CDR3 protein: CASSTRKSGNTIYF. The DNA for the CDR3 is TGTGCCAGCAGCACCAGAAAATCTGGAAACACCATATATTTT.

The chain combines TRBV15 with TRBJ2-5; 8 positions agree with TRBD2. The CDR3 sequence is 17 residues long. Germline assignment: CDR1 LNHNV and CDR2 YYDKDF (reference sequence). The trim removed 0 bases at V and 3 bases at J, leaving 9 bases unmatched. The DNA of the CDR3 is TGTGCCACCAGCAGAGATCCCAGCGGGGGCCTCAAAGAGACCCAGTACTTC. It codes for CATSRDPSGGLKETQYF. The variable domain in full, completed from reference TRBV15 and TRBJ2-5, reads DAMVIQNPRYQVTQFGKPVTLSCSQTLNHNVMYWYQQKSSQAPKLLFHYYDKDFNNEADTPDNFQSRRPNTSFCFLDIRSPGLGDTAMYLCATSRDPSGGLKETQYFGPGTRLLVL.

This sequence joins TRBV11-2 and TRBJ2-3; no reliable D call. CDR1 and CDR2 (germline): SGHAT, FQNNGV. The V end was cut by 0 bases, the J end by 0 bases, with 1 base between. The CDR3 is 13 amino acids. The CDR3 loop reads CASSLESTDTQYF. The CDR3 region has the DNA TGTGCCAGCAGCTTAGAGAGCACAGATACGCAGTATTTT.

This chain uses TRBV28 with TRBJ1-2, with 7 nucleotides matching TRBD1. Germline V gene lookup returns CDR1 MDHEN and CDR2 SYDVKM. The V gene end was trimmed by 4 bases and the J gene end by 8 bases; junction bases not matched to a gene: 7. The CDR3 is 13 residues long. The CDR3 loop is CASSSEGAQGYTF. CDR3 coding DNA: TGTGCCAGCAGTTCCGAGGGGGCGCAAGGCTACACCTTC.

V gene TRBV28 combines with J gene TRBJ1-2, with D tentatively TRBD1 (6 bases). The germline V and J ends were trimmed by 7 bases and 8 bases, with 23 bases remaining between them. The germline CDR1 and CDR2 sequences are MDHEN and SYDVKM. The CDR3 length is 15 residues. The CDR3 DNA reads TGTGCCAGCATACAGGGCGACCCTTATTCTTACGGCTACACCTTC. Its protein product is CASIQGDPYSYGYTF.

The chain recombines TRBV27 with TRBJ1-5, with a weak D call TRBD1 (5 bases). The germline V and J ends were trimmed by 6 bases and 7 bases, with 13 bases remaining between them. Per the germline V gene, CDR1 is MNHEY and CDR2 is SMNVEV (reference sequence). The length of the CDR3 is 13 residues. The chain's CDR3 is CASSLGVGQPQHF. The CDR3 region has the DNA TGTGCCAGCAGCCTGGGGGTTGGGCAGCCCCAGCATTTT.

The rearrangement joins TRBV20-1 to TRBJ2-7, with D uncertain. The germline gives CDR1 DFQATT, CDR2 SNEGSKA (reference sequence). Between the trimmed V and J ends, which lost 2 bases and 13 bases, there was a span of 15 bases. The CDR3 totals 11 residues. CDR3 sequence reads: CSARILPGRYF. The CDR3 coding sequence is TGCAGTGCTAGAATTCTGCCCGGTCGTTACTTC.

The chain recombines TRBV12-3 or TRBV12-4 with TRBJ1-3; D unclear. V lost 3 bases and J 7 bases, leaving 10 bases between the germline ends. CDR3 size: 13 residues. The CDR3 DNA sequence: TGTGCCAGCAGTTTTAATGGCGGGAACACCATATATTTT. Its translation: CASSFNGGNTIYF.

V and J are TRBV2 and TRBJ2-3; TRBD1 might be the D (5 bases). V gave up 7 bases and J gave up 1 base, with 12 bases separating them. The CDR3 is 14 residues long. CDR1 is SNHLY and CDR2 is FYNNEI in the germline V gene. The CDR3 sequence: CASNTPQGTDTQYF. For the CDR3, the DNA is TGTGCCAGCAATACCCCACAGGGCACAGATACGCAGTATTTT.

CDR3: CASSVVGSGANVLTF. DNA for the CDR3: TGTGCCAGCAGCGTAGTTGGTTCTGGGGCCAACGTCCTGACTTTC. The genes are TRBV9 and TRBJ2-6; the D is unclear. Deletions cut 0 bases from V and 1 base from J, with 5 bases between. Germline CDR1 is SGDLS and CDR2 is YYNGEE. The CDR3 extends over 15 amino acids. Together with reference TRBV9 and TRBJ2-6, the CDR3 gives the full variable domain: DSGVTQTPKHLITATGQRVTLRCSPRSGDLSVYWYQQSLDQGLQFLIQYYNGEERAKGNILERFSAQQFPDLHSELNLSSLELGDSALYFCASSVVGSGANVLTFGAGSRLTVL.

This chain uses TRBV7-9 with TRBJ1-2; D gene uncertain. The CDR3 sequence is 15 residues long. CDR1 and CDR2 (germline): SEHNR, FQNEAQ (reference sequence). V was trimmed by 1 base and J by 4 bases, leaving 13 bases between them. The CDR3 coding sequence is TGTGCCAGCAGCTTAGTACACGTATCTCCCTATGGCTACACCTTC. Translation: CASSLVHVSPYGYTF.

The rearrangement joins TRBV11-1 to TRBJ1-2; 8 bases fit TRBD1. In germline, CDR1 is SGHAT, CDR2 FQDESV (reference sequence). The CDR3 is made up of 13 amino acids. Trimming at V came to 10 bases and at J to 8 bases, leaving 12 bases not matched to a gene. CDR3 sequence: CATPGQEQGGYTF. CDR3 nucleotides: TGTGCCACCCCGGGACAGGAGCAAGGAGGCTACACCTTC. Complete variable domain (other parts from reference TRBV11-1 and TRBJ1-2): EAEVAQSPRYKITEKSQAVAFWCDPISGHATLYWYRQILGQGPELLVQFQDESVVDDSQLPKDRFSAERLKGVDSTLKIQPAELGDSAMYLCATPGQEQGGYTFGSGTRLTVV.

This clone was found a few times. The chain uses TRBV6-2 or TRBV6-3 and TRBJ2-7; 13 positions agree with TRBD2. With V trimmed by 4 bases and J by 5 bases, 5 bases remained unmatched. The CDR3 is 15 residues long. Germline V gene lookup returns CDR1 MNHEY and CDR2 SVGEGT. As DNA, the CDR3 is TGTGCCAGCAGTTCGACTAGCGGGAGGTCCAACGAGCAGTACTTC. It encodes CASSSTSGRSNEQYF.

V is TRBV6-6 and J is TRBJ1-2; D ambiguous. Trimming pared 0 bases from V and 8 bases from J, leaving 7 bases between. CDR3 size: 12 residues. Germline V gene sequence: CDR1 MNHNY, CDR2 SVGAGI (reference sequence). The CDR3 bases are TGTGCCAGCAGTTACTCAAGGGTCGGCTACACCTTC. This translates into CASSYSRVGYTF.

The chain links TRBV5-1 to TRBJ2-1, with D possibly called TRBD1 or TRBD2 (5 bases each). V gave up 4 bases and J gave up 6 bases, with 17 bases separating them. This CDR3 contains 15 residues. Germline CDR1 SGHRS, CDR2 YFSETQ. The CDR3 reads CASSPQGVGGNEQFF. DNA of the CDR3: TGCGCCAGCAGCCCCCAGGGAGTTGGGGGCAATGAGCAGTTCTTC. Combining the CDR3 with reference TRBV5-1 and TRBJ2-1 gives the whole variable domain KAGVTQTPRYLIKTRGQQVTLSCSPISGHRSVSWYQQTPGQGLQFLFEYFSETQRNKGNFPGRFSGRQFSNSRSEMNVSTLELGDSALYLCASSPQGVGGNEQFFGPGTRLTVL.

To note about this clone: This CDR3 is also generated by other DNA sequences in the sample. The rearrangement uses TRBV19 and TRBJ1-5, with a possible D match to TRBD1 (5 bases). The CDR3 is 13 residues long. The V and J ends lost 3 bases and 2 bases respectively, with 5 bases between them. The germline CDR1 and CDR2 sequences are LNHDA and SQIVND (reference sequence). CDR3 coding DNA: TGTGCCAGTAGTATGGGGGGCAATCAGCCCCAGCATTTT. Translating it yields CASSMGGNQPQHF.

The J gene is TRBJ2-7, the V gene TRBV6-4; 7 bases align to TRBD2. From germline, CDR1 is MRHNA and CDR2 SNTAGT. The CDR3 is made up of 14 amino acids. V shed 6 bases, J shed 6 bases, and the junction held 11 bases outside the gene matches. The CDR3 bases are TGTGCCAGCAGCCCCAAGGCGGGAGCGAGCGAGCAGTACTTC. This sequence encodes CASSPKAGASEQYF.